A selection of T cell receptor beta chains follows, all from one sample in a study of Graves' ophthalmopathy and Graves' hyperthyroidism. TCRdb fed the multiplex PCR reads into MiXCR, producing one record per CDR3 protein. The sample yields around 400,000 distinct CDR3 sequences, around 20% seen once. Sequencing used peripheral blood. Receptor source: a woman in her late teens or twenties with stable Graves' hyperthyroidism. CDR3s include the opening cysteine and the closing phenylalanine or tryptophan. The order of the fields is D gene, J gene, V gene, clone size, CDR3 DNA, CDR3 protein. D genes are given only for firm matches. Size is omitted from some rows. Given values are once, few, many or a class for expanded clones.

D: -
J: TRBJ1-3
V: TRBV28
size: many
DNA: TGTGCCAGCAGTCCACTGACAGGACTTGGAAACACCATATATTTT
CDR3: CASSPLTGLGNTIYF

D: -
J: TRBJ1-1
V: TRBV4-1
size: many
DNA: TGCGCCAGCAGCCAAGCCGCGGGGGCGAACACTGAAGCTTTCTTT
CDR3: CASSQAAGANTEAFF

D: -
J: TRBJ1-2
V: TRBV18
size: many
DNA: TGTGCCAGCTCAGGCCGCCTTGAGTATGGCTACACCTTC
CDR3: CASSGRLEYGYTF

D: TRBD1
J: TRBJ2-7
V: TRBV12-3/TRBV12-4
size: -
DNA: TGTGCCAGCAGCAGGACAGGGGGCCAGGACGAGCAGTACTTC
CDR3: CASSRTGGQDEQYF

D: TRBD2
J: TRBJ2-5
V: TRBV11-1
size: -
DNA: TGTGCCAGTAGCCCCTCAGGACTAGCGGGAGTACAAGAGACCCGGTACTTC
CDR3: CASSPSGLAGVQETRYF

D: TRBD2
J: TRBJ2-7
V: TRBV7-8
size: many
DNA: TGTGCCAGCAGCTACGGACTAGCGGGAATATCCTACGAGCAGTACTTC
CDR3: CASSYGLAGISYEQYF

D: -
J: TRBJ2-5
V: TRBV5-4
size: many
DNA: TGTGCCACAACCGGGACGCAAGAGACCCAGTACTTC
CDR3: CATTGTQETQYF

D: -
J: TRBJ1-1
V: TRBV7-9
size: few
DNA: TGTGCCAGCAGCCCCCGTCTCATGAACACTGAAGCTTTCTTT
CDR3: CASSPRLMNTEAFF

D: -
J: TRBJ1-1
V: TRBV14
size: -
DNA: TGTGCCAGCAGCGTCTTAAAAAACACTGAAGCTTTCTTT
CDR3: CASSVLKNTEAFF

D: TRBD1
J: TRBJ1-2
V: TRBV6-2/TRBV6-3
size: many
DNA: TGTGCCAGCAGCCGGACCGCTCAGGGGGCTGACGGCTACACCTTC
CDR3: CASSRTAQGADGYTF